Presented here are 17 T cell receptor beta chains from one specimen sequenced in a study of spatial heterogeneity in lung cancer. Their target antigens are unknown. TCRdb re-derived calls from the 5' RACE reads in MiXCR, one entry per CDR3 protein. This sample has 9,900 or so distinct CDR3 sequences, with roughly 12% found just once. Time point reported: sample taken at primary tumor resection. The study, taken as a whole, reports: Intratumoral expanded alpha and beta TCR counts were found to track tumor mutation counts.

The sample here was lung tumor tissue, taken at surgery. Receptor source: a male donor with early-stage non-small cell lung cancer.

In its sample, this clonotype was seen many times. This beta chain is off target for a library built for alpha chains, so its abundance means little. V is TRBV2 and J is TRBJ2-2, with TRBD2 as a possible D gene (5 bases). The germline CDR1 and CDR2 sequences are SNHLY and FYNNEI. This CDR3 is built from 16 residues. With 2 bases removed from V and 6 bases from J, the gap between germline ends came to 16 bases. The CDR3 spells CASSESPKLSAGELFF. DNA of the CDR3: TGTGCCAGCAGTGAATCCCCGAAACTTAGCGCCGGGGAGCTGTTTTTT. Based on the CDR3 plus reference TRBV2 and TRBJ2-2, the full variable domain is EPEVTQTPSHQVTQMGQEVILRCVPISNHLYFYWYRQILGQKVEFLVSFYNNEISEKSEIFDDQFSVERPDGSNFTLKIRSTKLEDSAMYFCASSESPKLSAGELFFGEGSRLTVL.

Within the sample, this clonotype is medium-sized. A library prepared for alpha chains yielded this beta chain as an off-target read; its size is of little meaning. The chain employs TRBV15 and TRBJ1-4; no definite D call. Germline V gene lookup returns CDR1 LNHNV and CDR2 YYDKDF (reference sequence). Trimming left V 8 bases short and J 4 bases short, with 14 bases between. The CDR3 has 14 residues. The CDR3, as DNA: TGTGCCACCGGAAAGACGGGAGTTAATGAAAAACTGTTTTTT. Its translation is CATGKTGVNEKLFF. Full variable domain (outside the CDR3, taken from reference TRBV15 and TRBJ1-4): DAMVIQNPRYQVTQFGKPVTLSCSQTLNHNVMYWYQQKSSQAPKLLFHYYDKDFNNEADTPDNFQSRRPNTSFCFLDIRSPGLGDTAMYLCATGKTGVNEKLFFGSGTQLSVL.

This clonotype came up many times. This beta chain slipped into a library made for alpha chains as a stray read, so its size is not meaningful. The chain carries TRBV7-3 and TRBJ2-3; the match to TRBD2 covers 10 bases. Trimming at V came to 5 bases and at J to 0 bases, leaving 2 bases not matched to a gene. Germline V gene sequence: CDR1 SGHTA, CDR2 FQGTGA. CDR3 length equals 15 residues. The CDR3 region has the DNA TGTGCCAGCAGCCTGACTAGCGGGAGCACAGATACGCAGTATTTT. Translating gives CASSLTSGSTDTQYF.

This clonotype has at least ten counts. The DNA is omitted, as the CDR3 cannot be located on it reliably, and the CDR3 follows TCRdb's listing. This beta chain is an unintended read in a library built for alpha chains; its size means little. The chain joins TRBV2 to TRBJ2-6; the table assigns TRBD2, which was not confirmed against the DNA. Germline V lookup: CDR1 SNHLY, CDR2 FYNNEI. The length of the CDR3 is 15 amino acids, counting both ends. The CDR3 region is CASSPGTFGANVLTF.

This clonotype was observed many times. This beta chain is an off-target read within a library intended for alpha chains, so its frequency means little. The CDR3 DNA follows: TGCGCCAGCAGCTTGGTGCAGGGCTCAAATAACTATGGCTACACCTTC. This encodes CASSLVQGSNNYGYTF. The chain combines TRBV5-1 with TRBJ1-2, with D possibly matching TRBD1 (5 bases). This CDR3 is 16 amino acids long. The germline V gene encodes CDR1 SGHRS and CDR2 YFSETQ. V was pared by 0 bases and J by 1 base, with 13 bases between.

This clonotype was recorded at least ten times. This beta chain came through as a stray read in a library set up for alpha chains, and its size says little. This chain links TRBV29-1 with TRBJ2-3, with TRBD1 identical over 9 bases. This CDR3 has 15 residues. V dropped 7 bases and J dropped 0; count of bases not matched to a gene: 8. CDR1 is SQVTM and CDR2 is ANQGSEA in the germline V gene. Here the CDR3 DNA reads TGCAGCGGTGGCACCGGGACAGGGAGCACAGATACGCAGTATTTT. This sequence encodes CSGGTGTGSTDTQYF.

Points on this clonotype: This beta chain lies outside the target of a library built for alpha chains; its clone size means little. V is TRBV12-3 or TRBV12-4 and J is TRBJ1-5; the D gene is possibly TRBD1 (5 bases). Trimming took 3 bases from V and 2 from J, leaving 8 bases between them. This CDR3 contains 14 residues. CDR3 nucleotide sequence: TGTGCCAGCAGTTTTTCAGGGCGCAATCAGCCCCAGCATTTT. Translating it yields CASSFSGRNQPQHF.

The table lists this clonotype with a few counts. With the library built for alpha chains, this beta chain is off target and its frequency is not meaningful. The chain has TRBV20-1 and TRBJ2-3, with TRBD2 identical over 11 bases. This CDR3 is 14 amino acids long. The germline CDR1 and CDR2 sequences are DFQATT and SNEGSKA (reference sequence). Trimming removed 6 bases from V and 6 bases from J; junction bases left unmatched: 8. In DNA, the CDR3 is TGCAGTGCCCATAGCGGGGGGGCCGCGGATACGCAGTATTTT. Translating gives CSAHSGGAADTQYF.

This clonotype was picked up many times. In a library made to pick up alpha chains, this beta chain is a stray read with a size that means little. The chain carries TRBV20-1 and TRBJ2-5, with 8 bases matching TRBD1. Germline V gene lookup returns CDR1 DFQATT and CDR2 SNEGSKA (reference sequence). Unmatched junction bases numbered 1, after V lost 5 bases and J lost 5 bases. This CDR3 contains 11 residues. The CDR3 sequence is CSAYRGETQYF. Written as DNA, the CDR3 is TGCAGTGCTTACAGGGGGGAGACCCAGTACTTC.

This clonotype was detected many times. This beta chain is a stray read from a library made for alpha chains; its abundance is not meaningful. J is TRBJ1-1 and V is TRBV5-1, with TRBD1 matching over 7 bases. V lost 4 bases, J lost 6 bases, and 12 bases stayed unmatched. Germline-derived CDR1 and CDR2 are SGHRS and YFSETQ. The CDR3 is 15 amino acids. The chain's CDR3 is CASSPQTGPSSEAFF. The CDR3 region has the DNA TGCGCCAGCAGCCCGCAGACAGGGCCTTCTTCTGAAGCTTTCTTT.

This clonotype was found many times. With the library built for alpha chains, this beta chain is off target and its frequency is not meaningful. The chain carries TRBV6-2 or TRBV6-3 and TRBJ2-1; 12 positions agree with TRBD2. Germline V gives CDR1 MNHEY, CDR2 SVGEGT. This CDR3 contains 15 residues. The V segment lost 6 bases and the J segment 4 bases; nucleotides outside the gene matches: 4. The CDR3 DNA is TGTGCCAGCAGGTGGACTAGCGGGAAGTACAATGAGCAGTTCTTC. Translating it yields CASRWTSGKYNEQFF.

This clonotype has a count of ten or more. In a library made to pick up alpha chains, this beta chain is a stray read with a size that means little. This chain joins TRBV10-2 and TRBJ2-7, with D perhaps TRBD1 or TRBD2 (6 bases each). The CDR3 contains 14 residues. Germline CDR1 and CDR2: WSHSY and SAAADI. The V end lost 7 bases, the J end lost 3 bases, and 16 bases lay between the germline ends. In nucleotides, the CDR3 is TGCGCCAGCACGAACGGGGGACATTTCTACGAGCAGTACTTC. Protein: CASTNGGHFYEQYF.

This clonotype was seen at least ten times. A library prepared for alpha chains yielded this beta chain as an off-target read; its size is of little meaning. V usage is TRBV12-3 or TRBV12-4 and J usage is TRBJ2-1, with TRBD2 identical over 12 bases. V lost 5 bases, J lost 8 bases, and 4 bases stayed unmatched. This CDR3 spans 14 amino acids. The CDR3 sequence: CASSASGRGYEQFF. The CDR3 coding sequence is TGTGCCAGCAGTGCTAGCGGGAGGGGCTATGAGCAGTTCTTC.

This clonotype was counted at least ten times. A library made for alpha chains picked up this beta chain off target, so its size means little. The rearrangement joins TRBV6-5 to TRBJ2-6; D gene ambiguous. The CDR3 is 15 residues long. V shed 6 bases and J shed 2 bases, with 11 bases lying between them. The germline V gene has CDR1 MNHEY and CDR2 SVGAGI. The CDR3 region has the DNA TGTGCCAGCAGGATGGGCGTAGCTGGGGCCAACGTCCTGACTTTC. Its protein is CASRMGVAGANVLTF.

This clonotype was picked up many times. This beta chain is off target for a library built for alpha chains, so its abundance means little. The chain joins TRBV3-1 to TRBJ1-1; the D is unclear. CDR1 and CDR2 from the germline V gene are LGHDT and YNNKEL (reference sequence). V dropped 0 bases and J dropped 3 bases, with 8 bases sitting between them. The CDR3 has 14 residues. The CDR3 is CASSQEWGYTEAFF. As DNA, the CDR3 is TGTGCCAGCAGCCAAGAGTGGGGTTACACTGAAGCTTTCTTT.

This clonotype was found many times. Because the library targeted alpha chains, this beta chain is an off-target read whose size means little. The V and J genes are TRBV27 and TRBJ2-1; D gene uncertain. The CDR3 length is 13 residues. The germline V gene has CDR1 MNHEY and CDR2 SMNVEV (reference sequence). V gave up 5 bases and J gave up 10 bases, with 15 bases separating them. The CDR3 reads CASSPRRSFEQFF. CDR3 DNA: TGTGCCAGCAGTCCCCGGCGGAGCTTCGAGCAGTTCTTC.

Concerning this clonotype: This beta chain appears as a stray read in a library generated for alpha chains; its size is not informative. This chain joins TRBV7-3 and TRBJ2-1; no clear D gene. Germline V lookup: CDR1 SGHTA, CDR2 FQGTGA. V was clipped by 3 bases and J by 4 bases, with 13 bases between them. The CDR3 is 15 residues long. Written as DNA, the CDR3 is TGTGCCAGCAGCTTTAAAGGCGCACGATACAATGAGCAGTTCTTC. This gives the protein CASSFKGARYNEQFF.